The clone carrying this T cell receptor beta chain was picked up many times. Germline V gene sequence: CDR1 DFQATT, CDR2 SNEGSKA (reference sequence). The CDR3 extends over 15 amino acids. V lost 4 bases and J lost 1; bases outside the gene matches: 6. The data are from a study of T-cell reconstitution after alpha-beta-depleted transplantation in children. TCRbeta library construction was performed incorporating unique molecular identifiers. TCRdb reprocessed the PCR reads via MiXCR and lists one record per CDR3 protein. The data show roughly 220,000 distinct CDR3 sequences, roughly a tenth seen once.

The sequence was obtained from a human donor who donated a stem cell graft to a child with SCID. This chain joins TRBV20-1 and TRBJ2-3; 9 bases align to TRBD2. Here the sequenced sample was PBMCs from the stem cell graft donor, taken from the stem cell graft. The CDR3 DNA follows: TGCAGTGCTAAGACTAGCGGACGACGCACAGATACGCAGTATTTT. Translation: CSAKTSGRRTDTQYF.